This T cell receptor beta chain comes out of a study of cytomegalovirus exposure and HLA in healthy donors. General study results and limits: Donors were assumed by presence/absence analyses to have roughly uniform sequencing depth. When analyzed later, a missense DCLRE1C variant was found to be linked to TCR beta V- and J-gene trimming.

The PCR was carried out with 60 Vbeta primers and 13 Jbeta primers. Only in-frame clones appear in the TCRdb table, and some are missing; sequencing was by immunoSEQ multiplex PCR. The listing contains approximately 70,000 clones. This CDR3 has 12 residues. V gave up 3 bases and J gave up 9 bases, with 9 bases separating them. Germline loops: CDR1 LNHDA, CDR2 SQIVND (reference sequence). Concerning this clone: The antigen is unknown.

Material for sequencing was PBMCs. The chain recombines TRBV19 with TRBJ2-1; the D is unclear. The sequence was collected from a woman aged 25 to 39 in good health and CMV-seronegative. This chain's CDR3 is CASSIGLVEQFF. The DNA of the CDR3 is TGTGCCAGTAGTATCGGTCTAGTTGAGCAGTTCTTC. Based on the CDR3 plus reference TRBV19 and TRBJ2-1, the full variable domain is DGGITQSPKYLFRKEGQNVTLSCEQNLNHDAMYWYRQDPGQGLRLIYYSQIVNDFQKGDIAEGYSVSREKKESFPLTVTSAQKNPTAFYLCASSIGLVEQFFGPGTRLTVL.